This is a list of T cell receptor beta chains from one sample in a study of PD-L1 blockade in urothelial cancer. Sequencing was performed with immunoSEQ multiplex PCR; in TCRdb, only in-frame clones are kept and a portion is missing. The profile covers about 90,000 clones, with less than 90% appearing a single time and under 8.5% taken by the ten largest. This specimen was PBMCs, taken around atezolizumab (anti-PD-L1) treatment. The receptor set was obtained from a man between 70 and 80 years old with urothelial cancer. The CDR3 runs from the conserved cysteine through the conserved F or W. The D gene is left open where the match is weak. Only part of the rows carry a size: once, few, many, or a class if the clone is expanded.

D: -; V: TRBV18; J: TRBJ1-1; size: -; DNA: TGTGCCAGCTCACCAGGAGGAGATTTGGGGAACACTGAAGCTTTCTTT; CDR3: CASSPGGDLGNTEAFF
D: TRBD1; V: TRBV5-1; J: TRBJ2-2; size: once; DNA: TGCGCCAGCAGCCCCGGGACAGGGGTTTCCGGGGAGCTGTTTTTT; CDR3: CASSPGTGVSGELFF
D: TRBD2; V: TRBV5-4; J: TRBJ2-7; size: -; DNA: TGTGCCAGCAGCTTGAAGCCGGGGGGCGAGCAGTACTTC; CDR3: CASSLKPGGEQYF
D: -; V: TRBV6-6; J: TRBJ2-2; size: -; DNA: TGTGCCAGCAGTCGCACCGGGACATCGAACACCGGGGAGCTGTTTTTT; CDR3: CASSRTGTSNTGELFF
D: TRBD2; V: TRBV19; J: TRBJ2-3; size: -; DNA: TGTGCCAGTAGGGGACTAGCGGGGGAGATCACAGATACGCAGTATTTT; CDR3: CASRGLAGEITDTQYF
D: TRBD1; V: TRBV6-1; J: TRBJ1-1; size: -; DNA: TGTGCCAGTGGACAGGGACCGAACACTGAAGCTTTCTTT; CDR3: CASGQGPNTEAFF
D: -; V: TRBV4-1; J: TRBJ2-2; size: -; DNA: TGCGCCAGCAGCCAAGACGGGAGAACCGGGGAGCTGTTTTTT; CDR3: CASSQDGRTGELFF
D: -; V: TRBV6-1; J: TRBJ1-3; size: -; DNA: TGTGCCAGCAGTTCAGGGGCGTCTGGAAACACCATATATTTT; CDR3: CASSSGASGNTIYF
D: TRBD1; V: TRBV18; J: TRBJ2-1; size: -; DNA: TGTGCCAGCTCCTCCACAGGGGACCAGGGTGAGCAGTTCTTC; CDR3: CASSSTGDQGEQFF
D: TRBD2; V: TRBV4-2; J: TRBJ2-1; size: -; DNA: TGTGCCAGCAGCCAAGATCCTAGCGGGGGGGCCAACAATGAGCAGTTCTTC; CDR3: CASSQDPSGGANNEQFF
D: TRBD1; V: TRBV7-3; J: TRBJ1-2; size: -; DNA: TGTGCCAGCAGCTCGACAGGGCACGGTTTCACCTTC; CDR3: CASSSTGHGFTF
D: -; V: TRBV27; J: TRBJ1-2; size: -; DNA: TGTGCCAGCAGTCCGGGGGGGGGAGTGGATGGCTACACCTTC; CDR3: CASSPGGGVDGYTF
D: -; V: TRBV9; J: TRBJ2-3; size: -; DNA: TGTGCCAGCAGCAGAGGGAGGGGGATCGGAAGCACAGATACGCAGTATTTT; CDR3: CASSRGRGIGSTDTQYF
D: -; V: TRBV5-4; J: TRBJ1-2; size: -; DNA: TGTGCCAGCAGCTTGGGTCTGGACCGAACAGGCGGCTACACCTTC; CDR3: CASSLGLDRTGGYTF
D: -; V: TRBV7-9; J: TRBJ1-2; size: -; DNA: TGTGCCAGCAGCGCCGGGATTTATGGCTACACCTTC; CDR3: CASSAGIYGYTF
D: TRBD1; V: TRBV10-3; J: TRBJ2-2; size: -; DNA: TGTGCCATCAGTCCGGGACAGGCGAACACCGGGGAGCTGTTTTTT; CDR3: CAISPGQANTGELFF
D: -; V: TRBV7-9; J: TRBJ1-2; size: -; DNA: TGTGCCAGCAGCCTAGCTGGCCTGGGCGGCTACACCTTC; CDR3: CASSLAGLGGYTF
D: -; V: TRBV2; J: TRBJ1-1; size: -; DNA: TGTGCCAGCAGTGCACAGGGGAACACTGAAGCTTTCTTT; CDR3: CASSAQGNTEAFF
D: TRBD2; V: TRBV2; J: TRBJ2-2; size: -; DNA: TGTGCCAGCAGTGGGGGACTAGCGGGAGTAGGGAACACCGGGGAGCTGTTTTTT; CDR3: CASSGGLAGVGNTGELFF
D: -; V: TRBV19; J: TRBJ2-3; size: once; DNA: TGTGCCAGTAGTATAGGCGGGGTTCGCGGTACGCAGTATTTT; CDR3: CASSIGGVRGTQYF
D: -; V: TRBV14; J: TRBJ2-5; size: -; DNA: TGTGCCAGCAGCCAAAGGGGGACCTCACAAGAGACCCAGTACTTC; CDR3: CASSQRGTSQETQYF
D: TRBD1; V: TRBV28; J: TRBJ1-2; size: once; DNA: TGTGCCAGCAGTTTAGATGGACAGGGGTTTGGTGGCTACACCTTC; CDR3: CASSLDGQGFGGYTF
D: TRBD2; V: TRBV5-1; J: TRBJ2-1; size: -; DNA: TGCGCCAGCAGCTGGGGGGGAAGCTCCTACAATGAGCAGTTCTTC; CDR3: CASSWGGSSYNEQFF
D: -; V: TRBV18; J: TRBJ2-7; size: -; DNA: TGTGCCAGCTCATCAGCCAAGGGACACGAATACGAGCAGTACTTC; CDR3: CASSSAKGHEYEQYF